The sequence of this T cell receptor beta chain was determined in a study of blood T cell repertoires in COVID-19. Cohorts were assigned according to the clinical history that participants reported. Recovered Cohort 3 donors showed two negative PCRs, clearance, or symptom resolution. The germline V gene has CDR1 SGDLS and CDR2 YYNGEE. V lost 3 bases and J lost 8, with 14 bases in between. The CDR3 consists of 13 residues. The assay was immunoSEQ multiplex PCR, and TCRdb's table has in-frame clones only and misses some. The table shows about 370,000 clones, with 75% to 90% occurring only once. This TCR was recovered from a man aged 18 to 35 who had recovered from COVID-19. Sequencing input: PBMCs or T cells enriched from blood (not recorded which). The chain is built from TRBV9 and TRBJ1-2; a possible D gene is TRBD1 (5 bases). The CDR3 reads CASSGYSGGGYTF. The CDR3 bases are TGTGCCAGCAGCGGATACAGCGGGGGGGGCTACACCTTC.